The 28 T cell receptor beta chains in this list originate from one sample, sequenced in a study of OX40 agonist ivuxolimab in advanced cancers. The method was immunoSEQ multiplex PCR; TCRdb's version includes in-frame clones alone and lacks a portion of them. The repertoire holds tens of thousands of clones, roughly 87% seen once, with around 2.7% in the top ten. The sample was CD4+ or CD8+ T cells sorted from blood, taken in a trial of the OX40 agonist ivuxolimab. The receptors derive from an adult with an advanced solid tumor such as melanoma, head and neck, liver or kidney cancer.

V gene TRBV30 combines with J gene TRBJ1-1, with D perhaps matching TRBD1 (6 bases). Germline values: CDR1 GTSNPN, CDR2 SVGIG (reference sequence). The CDR3 length is 13 residues. Trimming removed 0 bases at V and 7 bases at J, with 12 bases between. The CDR3 is CAWSVGAGFEAFF. CDR3 coding DNA: TGTGCCTGGAGTGTGGGGGCTGGGTTTGAAGCTTTCTTT.

The V and J genes are TRBV19 and TRBJ1-6; TRBD1 is a possible D gene (6 bases). The germline V and J ends were trimmed by 6 bases and 7 bases, with 16 bases remaining between them. Germline CDR1 is LNHDA and CDR2 is SQIVND (reference sequence). This CDR3 has 15 amino acids. CDR3 DNA: TGTGCCAGTAGGGAACAGGGCTTTGGCAATTCACCCCTCCACTTT. It translates to CASREQGFGNSPLHF.

The chain joins TRBV5-6 to TRBJ1-5, with D maybe TRBD1 (6 bases). The V end was cut by 1 base, the J end by 2 bases, with 19 bases between. The CDR3 loop spans 18 amino acids. Germline assignment: CDR1 SGHDT and CDR2 YYEEEE. The CDR3 coding sequence is TGTGCCAGCAGCTTGTTTATAACGGGAAGGGGGGGCAATCAGCCCCAGCATTTT. Its translation is CASSLFITGRGGNQPQHF. The entire variable domain, with the rest obtained from reference TRBV5-6 and TRBJ1-5, is as follows: DAGVTQSPTHLIKTRGQQVTLRCSPKSGHDTVSWYQQALGQGPQFIFQYYEEEERQRGNFPDRFSGHQFPNYSSELNVNALLLGDSALYLCASSLFITGRGGNQPQHFGDGTRLSIL.

The chain links TRBV11-2 to TRBJ1-6; 7 bases are a match to TRBD1. The length of the CDR3 is 16 residues. The J segment lost 9 bases and the V segment lost 5 bases, leaving 13 bases of the junction unmatched. Germline loops: CDR1 SGHAT, CDR2 FQNNGV. CDR3 DNA: TGTGCCAGCAGCCCCACCCCACAGGGGTTCGGTTCACCCCTCCACTTT. It codes for CASSPTPQGFGSPLHF.

Here the CDR3 reads CASSPDRERIHEQYF. CDR3 sequence (DNA): TGTGCCAGCAGCCCCGACAGGGAAAGGATCCACGAGCAGTACTTC. The J gene is TRBJ2-7, the V gene TRBV11-2; 7 positions agree with TRBD1. The junction had 12 bases not matched to a gene; V was cut back by 5 bases and J by 5 bases. The CDR3 is made up of 15 amino acids. Germline values: CDR1 SGHAT, CDR2 FQNNGV.

This clone was seen a single time. This sequence joins TRBV7-3 and TRBJ1-2; no clear D. CDR3 length: 12 amino acids. V lost 2 bases and J 6 bases, leaving 7 bases between the germline ends. Germline V lookup: CDR1 SGHTA, CDR2 FQGTGA. The CDR3 coding sequence is TGTGCCAGCAGCTTAGTAGTCAATGGCTACACCTTC. This encodes CASSLVVNGYTF.

The chain uses TRBV19 and TRBJ1-2, with D possibly matching TRBD1 (5 bases). Germline CDR1 and CDR2: LNHDA and SQIVND (reference sequence). CDR3 length: 15 amino acids. V lost 4 bases and J lost 3, with 15 bases in between. The CDR3 protein is CASSTYTGTDYGYTF. CDR3 DNA: TGTGCCAGTAGTACTTATACCGGGACCGACTATGGCTACACCTTC.

The chain couples TRBV5-4 to TRBJ2-7, with D perhaps matching TRBD1 (5 bases). The germline CDR1 and CDR2 sequences are SGHNT and YYREEE (reference sequence). V was pared by 0 bases and J by 4 bases, with 11 bases between. The CDR3 is 14 residues long. The CDR3 loop is CASSLALDTYEQYF. The CDR3 bases are TGTGCCAGCAGCTTGGCCTTGGACACTTACGAGCAGTACTTC.

This clone came up once. The chain is built from TRBV6-6 and TRBJ2-5, with 11 bases fitting TRBD1. The end of the DNA fits TRBJ2-7 better, so the J call may be wrong. Germline CDR1 is MNHNY and CDR2 is SVGAGI (reference sequence). The CDR3 has 13 amino acids. The CDR3 loop is CATDWTGGDEQYF. In nucleotides, the CDR3 is TGTGCCACCGACTGGACAGGGGGCGACGAGCAGTACTTC.

The chain links TRBV27 to TRBJ1-2; TRBD1 matches 7 bases. Trimming at V came to 6 bases and at J to 4 bases, leaving 11 bases not matched to a gene. The CDR3 is 15 residues long. Germline values: CDR1 MNHEY, CDR2 SMNVEV (reference sequence). In DNA, the CDR3 is TGTGCCAGCAGCCTAAGAGTACAGGGGAGCTATGGCTACACCTTC. This encodes CASSLRVQGSYGYTF.

The gene calls are TRBV18 and TRBJ2-2; no reliable D call. V was shortened by 6 bases and J by 4 bases, with 15 bases between the two germline ends. CDR1 KGHSH and CDR2 LQKENI come from the germline V gene. The length of the CDR3 is 15 residues. This chain's CDR3 is CASSPEQSSTGELFF. In nucleotides, the CDR3 is TGTGCCAGCTCCCCCGAACAGTCGAGCACCGGGGAGCTGTTTTTT.

The rearrangement links TRBV6-4 to TRBJ1-2; TRBD1 matches at 7 bases. With V trimmed by 3 bases and J by 4 bases, 2 bases remained unmatched. The length of the CDR3 is 13 residues. CDR1 is MRHNA and CDR2 is SNTAGT in the germline V gene. This CDR3 is CASSEGDSYGYTF. CDR3 in DNA: TGTGCCAGCAGTGAAGGGGACAGCTATGGCTACACCTTC.

The chain has TRBV10-2 and TRBJ1-2; D remains unclear. Per germline, CDR1 WSHSY and CDR2 SAAADI. V was shortened by 2 bases and J by 7 bases, with 14 bases between the two germline ends. The CDR3 totals 14 residues. The CDR3 loop reads CASSEVTTTVGYTF. The DNA of the CDR3 is TGCGCCAGCAGTGAGGTGACAACCACGGTTGGCTACACCTTC.

Details on this clone: Other DNA sequences in the same sample also yield this CDR3. This rearrangement joins TRBV18 to TRBJ2-5, with 9 nucleotides matching TRBD1. V was pared by 3 bases and J by 4 bases, with 0 bases of the junction left unmatched. The CDR3 contains 13 residues. From germline, CDR1 is KGHSH and CDR2 LQKENI. The CDR3, as DNA: TGTGCCAGCTCACCGGGACAGGGAGAGACCCAGTACTTC. Amino acids: CASSPGQGETQYF.

The V gene is TRBV30, the J gene TRBJ2-1; D remains unclear. Between the trimmed V and J ends, which lost 4 bases and 7 bases, there was a span of 8 bases. Germline-derived CDR1 and CDR2 are GTSNPN and SVGIG (reference sequence). CDR3 size: 11 residues. The CDR3 coding sequence is TGTGCCTGGAATTTGGAGAATGAGCAGTTCTTC. Its protein product is CAWNLENEQFF.

This clone has just one count. The gene calls are TRBV7-9 and TRBJ2-7; TRBD2 aligns across 12 bases. V shed 5 bases and J 4 bases; nucleotides not matched to a gene: 6. This CDR3 is built from 15 residues. The germline gives CDR1 SEHNR, CDR2 FQNEAQ (reference sequence). CDR3 in amino acids: CASSPASGRVYEQYF. The CDR3, as DNA: TGTGCCAGCAGCCCAGCTAGCGGGAGGGTATACGAGCAGTACTTC.

The genes are TRBV9 and TRBJ1-3; D remains unclear. Between the trimmed V and J ends, which lost 1 base and 0 bases, there was a span of 8 bases. Germline V CDR1 and CDR2: SGDLS, YYNGEE. The CDR3 extends over 15 amino acids. The CDR3 nucleotides read TGTGCCAGCAGCGTATCGTCATACTCTGGAAACACCATATATTTT. It is translated as CASSVSSYSGNTIYF. The full variable domain, rest sourced from reference TRBV9 and TRBJ1-3, is DSGVTQTPKHLITATGQRVTLRCSPRSGDLSVYWYQQSLDQGLQFLIQYYNGEERAKGNILERFSAQQFPDLHSELNLSSLELGDSALYFCASSVSSYSGNTIYFGEGSWLTVV.

The chain has TRBV19 and TRBJ1-5; TRBD1 is a possible D gene (5 bases). Germline CDR1 reads LNHDA; CDR2 reads SQIVND (reference sequence). Trimming shortened V by 5 bases and J by 8 bases, and 22 bases separated the two germline ends. The CDR3 has 16 amino acids. The CDR3 DNA reads as TGTGCCAGTAGTCCCAGGCCTCGACAGCTTTGGGAGCCCCAGCATTTT. This sequence encodes CASSPRPRQLWEPQHF.

The V and J genes are TRBV9 and TRBJ2-3; 7 bases align to TRBD2. Germline CDR1 SGDLS, CDR2 YYNGEE. The ends lost 1 base at V and 6 bases at J; junction bases unmatched: 8. The CDR3 runs to 15 residues. Here the CDR3 reads CASSVMPRGVDTQYF. CDR3 nucleotide sequence: TGTGCCAGCAGCGTAATGCCCCGGGGGGTGGATACGCAGTATTTT.

The chain uses TRBV5-6 and TRBJ1-2, with TRBD1 identical over 8 bases. The length of the CDR3 is 14 residues. V trimming: 0 bases; J trimming: 7 bases; junction bases outside the gene matches: 5. In germline, CDR1 is SGHDT, CDR2 YYEEEE. CDR3 residues: CASSLDQGAGGYTF. The CDR3, as DNA: TGTGCCAGCAGCTTGGACCAGGGGGCTGGTGGCTACACCTTC.

This clone has more than one count but fewer than ten. This chain connects TRBV11-3 to TRBJ2-7; the match to TRBD2 covers 12 bases. The V and J ends lost 6 bases and 3 bases, in that order; junction bases with no gene match: 3. CDR1 is SGHNT and CDR2 is YENEEA in the germline V gene. The CDR3 is 14 amino acids. The CDR3 is CASRSTSGSYEQYF. Written as DNA, the CDR3 is TGTGCCAGCAGATCGACTAGCGGGAGCTACGAGCAGTACTTC.

The chain combines TRBV5-1 with TRBJ2-7, with D perhaps matching TRBD1 (6 bases). The CDR3 sequence is 16 residues long. CDR1 SGHRS and CDR2 YFSETQ come from the germline V gene. V was trimmed by 4 bases and J by 4 bases, leaving 21 bases between them. The CDR3 DNA reads TGCGCCAGCAGCCGTTACCGTGAGCAGGGGAATTACGAGCAGTACTTC. It codes for CASSRYREQGNYEQYF.

The rearrangement joins TRBV21-1 to TRBJ1-5. TRBV21-1 is annotated as a pseudogene. The CDR3 totals 18 residues. The CDR3 region is CASSTLRAPFLGNQPQHF. As DNA, the CDR3 is TGTGCCAGCAGCACGCTCCGGGCCCCGTTTTTAGGCAATCAGCCCCAGCATTTT.

The J gene is TRBJ1-5, the V gene TRBV20-1; no clear D. The V gene lost 5 bases and the J gene lost 9 bases, with 11 bases spanning the gap. This CDR3 is built from 11 residues. In germline, CDR1 is DFQATT, CDR2 SNEGSKA (reference sequence). CDR3 residues: CSASAPGPQHF. The CDR3 DNA sequence: TGCAGTGCTTCTGCCCCGGGGCCCCAGCATTTT.

The chain couples TRBV7-6 to TRBJ1-2, with D possibly matching TRBD1 (5 bases). This CDR3 is 11 amino acids long. CDR1 and CDR2 from the germline V gene are SGHVS and FNYEAQ. Trimming left V 4 bases short and J 8 bases short, with 8 bases between. CDR3 bases: TGTGCCAGCAGCTACCGGGACGGCTACACCTTC. This gives the protein CASSYRDGYTF. Using reference TRBV7-6 and TRBJ1-2 for the parts outside the CDR3, the full variable domain is GAGVSQSPRYKVTKRGQDVALRCDPISGHVSLYWYRQALGQGPEFLTYFNYEAQQDKSGLPNDRFSAERPEGSISTLTIQRTEQRDSAMYRCASSYRDGYTFGSGTRLTVV.

The rearrangement uses TRBV18 and TRBJ1-1, with D possibly matching TRBD1 (5 bases). Germline V gives CDR1 KGHSH, CDR2 LQKENI. This CDR3 has 13 residues. V gave up 2 bases and J gave up 6 bases, with 10 bases separating them. CDR3 sequence: CASSPGRDAEAFF. Here the CDR3 DNA reads TGTGCCAGCTCACCAGGGAGGGACGCTGAAGCTTTCTTT.

Only one count was recorded for this clone. This chain joins TRBV4-1 and TRBJ1-2, with 9 bases fitting TRBD1. Germline V gene sequence: CDR1 MGHRA, CDR2 YSYEKL. The CDR3 is made up of 15 amino acids. After removal of 0 bases from V and 5 bases from J, the junction contained 4 bases not matched to a gene. The CDR3 DNA reads as TGCGCCAGCAGCCAAGAATTACAGGGGGCTTATGGCTACACCTTC. Translating gives CASSQELQGAYGYTF.

This chain uses TRBV19 with TRBJ2-2; 14 bases line up with TRBD2. The CDR3 runs 16 residues. Trimming at V came to 7 bases and at J to 7 bases, leaving 8 bases not matched to a gene. Germline V gene lookup returns CDR1 LNHDA and CDR2 SQIVND (reference sequence). The CDR3 DNA reads TGTGCCAGTACCAATCGACTAGCGGGAGGGCACGGGGAGCTGTTTTTT. Its protein is CASTNRLAGGHGELFF.